Shown below are 30 T cell receptor beta chains from a single sample sequenced in a study of neurological immune-mediated disorders. One entry per CDR3 protein results from TCRdb running MiXCR on the 5' RACE reads. The repertoire has about 14,000 distinct CDR3 sequences, roughly 13% of them found once; the top ten carry roughly two fifths. Sequencing was performed on CD8+ T cells from blood. These TCRs come from a female donor with HTLV-1-associated myelopathy (HAM/TSP).

Ten or more counts support this clonotype. V gene TRBV29-1 combines with J gene TRBJ1-2; D is ambiguous. V dropped 7 bases and J dropped 4 bases, with 10 bases sitting between them. Germline V gene sequence: CDR1 SQVTM, CDR2 ANQGSEA. The CDR3 has 11 residues. CDR3: CSGREGYGYTF. The CDR3 nucleotides read TGCAGCGGAAGAGAGGGCTATGGCTACACCTTC.

This clonotype appeared many times. This chain connects TRBV7-6 to TRBJ2-7; D not certain. The V gene's germline CDR1 is SGHVS and CDR2 FNYEAQ. The CDR3 is made up of 15 amino acids. V lost 5 bases to trimming and J lost 2 bases, with 16 bases between them. The CDR3 DNA follows: TGTGCCAGCAGCAGCCAGCTAGGGAAGACCTACGAGCAGTACTTC. This encodes CASSSQLGKTYEQYF. The full variable domain, completed using reference TRBV7-6 and TRBJ2-7, is GAGVSQSPRYKVTKRGQDVALRCDPISGHVSLYWYRQALGQGPEFLTYFNYEAQQDKSGLPNDRFSAERPEGSISTLTIQRTEQRDSAMYRCASSSQLGKTYEQYFGPGTRLTVT.

At least ten counts were recorded for this clonotype. The chain carries TRBV15 and TRBJ2-1; 11 bases align to TRBD2. CDR1 is LNHNV, CDR2 YYDKDF, per germline (reference sequence). V trimming: 1 base; J trimming: 7 bases; junction bases outside the gene matches: 6. The CDR3 contains 16 residues. For the CDR3, the DNA is TGTGCCACCAGCAGAGTTGTAGCGGGGGGGCAAAATGAGCAGTTCTTC. It codes for CATSRVVAGGQNEQFF.

The rearrangement links TRBV2 to TRBJ2-2; unclear D gene. Trimming left V 7 bases short and J 8 bases short, with 11 bases between. From germline, CDR1 is SNHLY and CDR2 FYNNEI. CDR3 length: 12 amino acids. The CDR3 DNA follows: TGTGCCAGCATTTACAGTCCTGGGGAGCTGTTTTTT. Amino acid sequence: CASIYSPGELFF.

The chain combines TRBV11-2 with TRBJ2-5; 9 bases map to TRBD2. The V segment lost 1 base and the J segment 5 bases; nucleotides outside the gene matches: 2. CDR3 length: 14 residues. CDR1 and CDR2 from the germline V gene are SGHAT and FQNNGV. CDR3 nucleotide sequence: TGTGCCAGCAGCTTAGGTACTAGCGGGGAGACCCAGTACTTC. This codes for CASSLGTSGETQYF.

This clonotype showed up many times. The chain has TRBV29-1 and TRBJ2-5, with D possibly being TRBD1 or TRBD2 (5 bases each). The CDR3 extends over 11 amino acids. V dropped 7 bases and J dropped 10 bases, with 16 bases sitting between them. Germline V gene lookup returns CDR1 SQVTM and CDR2 ANQGSEA. In DNA, the CDR3 is TGCAGCGGGGTGGAGGACACTGACCAGTACTTC. Its translation is CSGVEDTDQYF. The whole variable domain, filled in from reference TRBV29-1 and TRBJ2-5, reads SAVISQKPSRDICQRGTSLTIQCQVDSQVTMMFWYRQQPGQSLTLIATANQGSEATYESGFVIDKFPISRPNLTFSTLTVSNMSPEDSSIYLCSGVEDTDQYFGPGTRLLVL.

This clonotype was detected once. In DNA, the CDR3 is TGTGCCAGCAGCCCCTGTGGCCGAATAGCGGGGGGGCTCGATGAGCAGTTCTTC. Translation gives CASSPCGRIAGGLDEQFF. The chain recombines TRBV7-3 with TRBJ2-1, with 11 bases identical to TRBD2. The CDR3 runs to 18 residues. Germline V gene sequence: CDR1 SGHTA, CDR2 FQGTGA. The trim removed 5 bases at V and 8 bases at J, leaving 17 bases unmatched.

This clonotype was detected ten times or more. The chain links TRBV13 to TRBJ1-5; D perhaps matches TRBD1 (6 bases). This CDR3 has 12 residues. Germline assignment: CDR1 PRHDT and CDR2 FYEKMQ (reference sequence). V was pared by 4 bases and J by 5 bases, with 6 bases between. CDR3 sequence reads: CASSSGDQPQHF. For the CDR3, the DNA is TGTGCCAGCAGCTCAGGGGATCAGCCCCAGCATTTT.

Worth noting for this clonotype: The germline gene is not matched at one end of the junction; a read error may be the cause. The genes are TRBV5-1 and TRBJ2-7, with TRBD2 matching 10 bases. Germline CDR1 and CDR2: SGHRS and YFSETQ. The CDR3 consists of 15 residues. CDR3: CARSSRLAGDHEQYF. The CDR3 DNA reads as TGTGCCAGAAGCTCTCGCCTAGCGGGAGACCACGAGCAGTACTTC.

The chain has TRBV7-9 and TRBJ2-4; D possibly uses TRBD1 or TRBD2 (6 bases each). This CDR3 region has 18 residues. V lost 4 bases and J lost 1, with 20 bases in between. Germline V CDR1 and CDR2: SEHNR, FQNEAQ (reference sequence). The CDR3 region is CASSSLPTTGRAKNIQYF. CDR3 nucleotides: TGTGCCAGCAGCTCACTACCCACTACAGGGAGGGCCAAAAACATTCAGTACTTC.

In its sample, this clonotype was seen many times. The chain uses TRBV12-5 and TRBJ2-1; TRBD1 agrees at 8 bases. This CDR3 contains 15 residues. The V and J ends lost 5 bases and 4 bases, in that order; junction bases with no gene match: 7. Per the germline V gene, CDR1 is LGHNT and CDR2 is FRNRAP. The CDR3 loop reads CASGPGQGGYNEQFF. The CDR3 bases are TGTGCTAGTGGTCCCGGACAGGGAGGTTACAATGAGCAGTTCTTC.

Ten or more counts support this clonotype. The CDR3 DNA is TGTGCCAGCAGCTGGGACTCCAATCAGCCCCAGCATTTT. Protein: CASSWDSNQPQHF. This chain uses TRBV7-9 with TRBJ1-5, with D perhaps matching TRBD1 (5 bases). The CDR3 is 13 residues long. The germline gives CDR1 SEHNR, CDR2 FQNEAQ (reference sequence). Trimming shortened V by 4 bases and J by 3 bases, and 7 bases separated the two germline ends.

This clonotype was picked up many times. This chain links TRBV4-2 with TRBJ1-6; D uncertain. The CDR3 covers 14 residues. Germline V gives CDR1 LGHNA, CDR2 YNFKEQ. Between the trimmed V and J ends, which lost 2 bases and 7 bases, there was a span of 9 bases. CDR3 in amino acids: CASSQRGRNSPLHF. The CDR3 coding sequence is TGTGCCAGCAGCCAACGAGGGAGGAATTCACCCCTCCACTTT.

The V call is TRBV4-1, the J call TRBJ1-2, with D possibly TRBD1 on 6 matching bases. There are 14 residues in the CDR3. The germline gives CDR1 MGHRA, CDR2 YSYEKL. V lost 2 bases and J lost 8, with 15 bases in between. The CDR3 DNA reads as TGCGCCAGCAGCCAATATCAACAGGGCGAGGGCTACACCTTC. It translates to CASSQYQQGEGYTF.

Comments on this clonotype: A read error may produce the germline difference seen at one junction end. The chain employs TRBV28 and TRBJ1-6; no firm D call. This CDR3 is 15 amino acids long. Germline values: CDR1 MDHEN, CDR2 SYDVKM. This chain's CDR3 is CASSLHDWGNSPINF. The CDR3 coding sequence is TGTGCCAGCAGTTTGCACGATTGGGGTAATTCACCCATCAACTTT.

There are many counts of this clonotype. The rearrangement uses TRBV20-1 and TRBJ2-1, with 7 nucleotides matching TRBD2. The CDR3 extends over 15 amino acids. CDR1 is DFQATT and CDR2 is SNEGSKA in the germline V gene (reference sequence). J gave up 5 bases and V 0 bases, and 7 bases lay outside the gene matches. The CDR3 coding sequence is TGCAGTGCTAGAGATCACGCGGGAGTGGACAATGAGCAGTTCTTC. Translation: CSARDHAGVDNEQFF.

This clonotype was seen at least ten times. The CDR3 bases are TGTGCCAGCAGTTACAGACACGGGAGGGAGCAGTACTTC. Translated, it gives CASSYRHGREQYF. The chain employs TRBV6-2 or TRBV6-3 and TRBJ2-7, with 7 bases lining up with TRBD2. Germline loops: CDR1 MNHEY, CDR2 SVGEGT. Germline trimming cut 2 bases from V and 7 bases from J; bases unmatched to any gene: 5. The CDR3 is 13 amino acids.

This clonotype was detected many times. V gene TRBV20-1 combines with J gene TRBJ1-2, with D tentatively TRBD1 (6 bases). The V end lost 5 bases, the J end lost 5 bases, and 24 bases lay between the germline ends. This CDR3 is 16 amino acids long. Germline V lookup: CDR1 DFQATT, CDR2 SNEGSKA (reference sequence). The CDR3 here is CSAVVMTGSDSYGYTF. The DNA for the CDR3 is TGCAGTGCTGTAGTGATGACAGGTTCGGATTCGTATGGCTACACCTTC.

The table lists this clonotype with many counts. V and J are TRBV15 and TRBJ2-5; 15 bases align to TRBD2. CDR1 is LNHNV and CDR2 is YYDKDF in the germline V gene (reference sequence). The CDR3 extends over 17 amino acids. The ends lost 1 base at V and 2 bases at J; junction bases unmatched: 2. CDR3 loop: CATSRAGTSGRQETQYF. In DNA form, the CDR3 reads TGTGCCACCAGCAGAGCCGGGACTAGCGGGAGGCAAGAGACCCAGTACTTC.

The chain employs TRBV10-2 and TRBJ2-7, with 8 bases matching TRBD1. Trimming at V came to 5 bases and at J to 5 bases, leaving 8 bases not matched to a gene. Germline V lookup: CDR1 WSHSY, CDR2 SAAADI. This CDR3 comprises 14 residues. The CDR3 DNA sequence: TGCGCCAGCAGTTGGACAGGGCCAGTCAACGAGCAGTACTTC. Its protein is CASSWTGPVNEQYF.

Points on this clonotype: A read error may explain this, as a much larger clone is one base away. The chain couples TRBV11-1 to TRBJ2-1, with 7 bases lining up with TRBD2. CDR1 is SGHAT and CDR2 is FQDESV in the germline V gene (reference sequence). The trim removed 3 bases at V and 6 bases at J, leaving 23 bases unmatched. The CDR3 runs 20 residues. CDR3 bases: TGTGCCAGCAGCTTGTCTACCTTAGGCCGGGCTAGAGGGAGGGGCAATGAGCAGTTCTTC. Protein product: CASSLSTLGRARGRGNEQFF. The full variable domain, in which reference TRBV11-1 and TRBJ2-1 provide the parts outside the CDR3, is EAEVAQSPRYKITEKSQAVAFWCDPISGHATLYWYRQILGQGPELLVQFQDESVVDDSQLPKDRFSAERLKGVDSTLKIQPAELGDSAMYLCASSLSTLGRARGRGNEQFFGPGTRLTVL.

The chain links TRBV6-1 to TRBJ2-7; 11 nucleotides agree with TRBD2. Germline CDR1 is MNHNS and CDR2 is SASEGT. This CDR3 is built from 17 residues. The trim removed 6 bases at V and 0 bases at J, leaving 10 bases unmatched. The CDR3 protein is CASRSTSGEGSSYEQYF. In DNA, the CDR3 is TGTGCCAGCAGGTCGACTAGCGGGGAGGGGAGCTCCTACGAGCAGTACTTC.

Details on this clonotype: This may be a read error, as it is one base from a much larger clone. This chain connects TRBV3-1 to TRBJ1-2; TRBD1 matches 10 bases. The CDR3 is 17 residues long. Germline assignment: CDR1 LGHDT and CDR2 YNNKEL (reference sequence). The CDR3 DNA sequence: TGTGCCAGCAGCAAAGATTTGGGACAGGGGTCGCACTATGGCTACACCTTC. Residues: CASSKDLGQGSHYGYTF.

This clonotype was detected many times. The chain is built from TRBV28 and TRBJ2-1; 7 bases are a match to TRBD1. The V gene end was trimmed by 9 bases and the J gene end by 3 bases; junction bases not matched to a gene: 5. The germline gives CDR1 MDHEN, CDR2 SYDVKM. This CDR3 is built from 13 residues. CDR3: CASCSGGYNEQFF. DNA of the CDR3: TGTGCCAGTTGTTCAGGGGGCTACAATGAGCAGTTCTTC.

The sample holds many counts of this clonotype. The rearrangement joins TRBV10-3 to TRBJ2-1; D perhaps matches TRBD2 (5 bases). Trimming left V 10 bases short and J 6 bases short, with 25 bases between. The CDR3 is 16 amino acids. CDR1 is ENHRY, CDR2 SYGVKD, per germline. CDR3 bases: TGTGCCAAGAACCCCGGACTCCTACGTCCTCTCAATGAGCAGTTCTTC. As protein: CAKNPGLLRPLNEQFF.

This clonotype has a handful of counts. The gene calls are TRBV6-1 and TRBJ2-2, with 11 nucleotides matching TRBD2. The CDR3 sequence is 18 residues long. CDR1 and CDR2 (germline): MNHNS, SASEGT. The V gene end was trimmed by 6 bases and the J gene end by 1 base; junction bases not matched to a gene: 10. The CDR3 DNA reads TGTGCCAGCAGAACAAATACCGGGACTAGCGGGAACACCGGGGAGCTGTTTTTT. Amino acids: CASRTNTGTSGNTGELFF.

The chain recombines TRBV7-9 with TRBJ2-3; D uncertain. Germline V gene sequence: CDR1 SEHNR, CDR2 FQNEAQ (reference sequence). Trimming left V 7 bases short and J 1 base short, with 9 bases between. The length of the CDR3 is 13 residues. Here the CDR3 reads CASIGDRTDTQYF. CDR3 in DNA: TGTGCCAGCATCGGCGACCGCACAGATACGCAGTATTTT.

This clonotype has a handful of counts. The V call is TRBV6-6, the J call TRBJ2-5; no clear D. V gave up 8 bases and J gave up 4 bases, with 11 bases separating them. CDR3 size: 12 residues. The germline gives CDR1 MNHNY, CDR2 SVGAGI (reference sequence). This CDR3 reads CASWSGAETQYF. DNA for the CDR3: TGTGCCAGCTGGTCAGGAGCAGAGACCCAGTACTTC.

This clonotype was recorded at least ten times. This chain's CDR3 is CSARDPLQGVDSPLHF. The CDR3 DNA reads TGCAGTGCTAGAGATCCGTTACAGGGCGTGGATTCACCCCTCCACTTT. The V call is TRBV20-1, the J call TRBJ1-6, with D possibly matching TRBD1 (6 bases). From germline, CDR1 is DFQATT and CDR2 SNEGSKA (reference sequence). V shed 0 bases and J shed 8 bases, with 17 bases lying between them. The CDR3 contains 16 residues.

V and J are TRBV5-1 and TRBJ2-2; 13 bases are shared with TRBD2. From germline, CDR1 is SGHRS and CDR2 YFSETQ. V was pared by 4 bases and J by 4 bases, with 4 bases of the junction left unmatched. The CDR3 extends over 16 amino acids. The chain's CDR3 is CASSLGLAGRTGELFF. The CDR3 DNA follows: TGCGCCAGCAGCCTGGGACTAGCGGGACGCACCGGGGAGCTGTTTTTT.